In this sample, the clone carrying this T cell receptor beta chain turned up once. Antigen: not known. This CDR3 comprises 13 residues. The trim removed 3 bases at V and 3 bases at J, leaving 2 bases unmatched. Germline V gene lookup returns CDR1 SQVTM and CDR2 ANQGSEA. This sample is drawn from a study of OX40 agonist ivuxolimab in advanced cancers. Study as a whole: Dose-escalation patients had hepatocellular carcinoma, melanoma, renal cell or head and neck cancer. Past anti-PD-1, anti-PD-L1 or anti-CTLA-4 therapy was accepted, and 40% had received some. Study results and caveats: In general, CD8+ T cells held more expanded clones than CD4+ did, on average.

Method: immunoSEQ multiplex PCR; TCRdb's copy keeps in-frame clones and lacks some. The data show some 74,000 clones, more than 75% seen once. This sample comprised CD4+ or CD8+ T cells sorted from blood, obtained in a trial of the OX40 agonist ivuxolimab. The rearrangement joins TRBV29-1 to TRBJ2-3, with TRBD1 matching over 8 bases. The receptor's source is an adult with an advanced solid tumor such as melanoma, head and neck, liver or kidney cancer. The CDR3 loop reads CSVDRTGTDTQYF. CDR3 nucleotides: TGCAGCGTTGATCGGACAGGGACAGATACGCAGTATTTT.